Listed below are T cell receptor beta chains from one sample, sequenced in a study of cytomegalovirus exposure and HLA in healthy donors. This table comes from immunoSEQ multiplex PCR, and its TCRdb copy is limited to in-frame clones, with some not included. The data show about 180,000 clones, roughly four fifths seen once. The source material was PBMCs. Every receptor here comes from a male donor in good health and CMV-seronegative. Each CDR3 is given without its conserved first and last residue.

V	J	CDR3
TRBV10-3	TRBJ1-1	AITKRGGTGYTEAF
TRBV4-2	TRBJ1-4	ASRQEAATNEKLF
TRBV30	TRBJ1-6	AWSAGQGSTLH
TRBV13	TRBJ2-3	ASSSPGLAGVKDTQY
TRBV11-3	TRBJ2-1	ASSYGAVYNEQF
TRBV28	TRBJ2-7	ASSRSSGGFYEQY
TRBV6-5	TRBJ2-1	ASSLGDEQF
TRBV21-1	TRBJ2-2	ASSKRKGQGRGFGYTGELF
TRBV6-5	TRBJ1-1	ASSYSVLTWYAEAF
TRBV29-1	TRBJ2-2	SVLLPTPRLAENTGELF
TRBV7-8	TRBJ1-2	ASSSKGTGDGYT
TRBV7-2	TRBJ1-5	ASSSMGAGQPQH
TRBV28	TRBJ2-5	ASSLEHGRVAETQY
TRBV4-1	TRBJ1-6	ASSQHALGGGSPLH
TRBV7-3	TRBJ2-1	ASSPGLAGYSEQF
TRBV4-1	TRBJ2-7	ASSQEKGGIGSYEQY
TRBV6-6	TRBJ1-2	ASSNRGAQEGYT
TRBV5-5	TRBJ1-1	ASSLQGGGTEAF
TRBV7-3	TRBJ1-6	ASSQGSSYNSPLH
TRBV7-2	TRBJ2-1	ASSSRLAGVSGSYNEQF
TRBV4-2	TRBJ2-2	ASSQDPLAGRDTGELF
TRBV6-5	TRBJ2-1	ASSRTYADEQF
TRBV30	TRBJ1-5	ALSTADSNQPQH
TRBV30	TRBJ1-5	AWSGWDRNQPQH
TRBV6-6	TRBJ2-3	ASMTEEENTQY
TRBV28	TRBJ1-2	ASSPIVPLGAQGYT
TRBV30	TRBJ1-1	AWANRGFTEAF
TRBV28	TRBJ1-1	ASSLRGGTEAF
TRBV27	TRBJ1-5	ASSPRTGGNQPQH
TRBV18	TRBJ2-7	ASSPASGGAGYEQY
TRBV6-6	TRBJ2-3	ASSGRTQY
TRBV5-1	TRBJ2-3	ASSLKSVAVGDGDTQY
TRBV6-5	TRBJ1-2	ASSYSGAARGYGYT
TRBV7-9	TRBJ2-3	ASSSGTSGRWNTQY
TRBV5-4	TRBJ2-2	ASSLDSLNTGELF
TRBV9	TRBJ2-3	ASSVGEGENTQY
TRBV30	TRBJ2-1	AWSVLAGEVNEQF
TRBV6-1	TRBJ2-7	ASSVTYEQY
TRBV7-9	TRBJ2-7	SSSSPIGGYRDNPYEQY
TRBV28	TRBJ2-6	ASSESSGANVLT
TRBV29-1	TRBJ2-3	SVSGDSTDTQY
TRBV19	TRBJ2-7	ASSIVPSYEQY
TRBV6-5	TRBJ1-5	ASSYSPGQPQH
TRBV10-2	TRBJ2-7	ASSDTIDSSGVYRQY
TRBV9	TRBJ2-1	ASSSQGGNYNEQF
TRBV28	TRBJ1-4	ASSSPGTGHEKLF
TRBV5-4	TRBJ2-7	ASSLPTSGPPYEQY
TRBV4-2	TRBJ2-3	ASSQEASGGADTQY
TRBV5-1	TRBJ2-3	ASSLARTGADTQY
TRBV4-1	TRBJ2-1	ASSGSNYNEQF
TRBV9	TRBJ2-3	ASSESNRQGAGTDTQY
TRBV5-1	TRBJ2-1	ASSSSGGSYNEQF
TRBV6-1	TRBJ1-1	ASSDWARGLTEAF
TRBV6-5	TRBJ1-1	ASSYRGALLVEAF
TRBV7-3	TRBJ2-3	ASSLTAADTQY
TRBV5-4	TRBJ2-2	ASSLDRVNTGELF
TRBV7-9	TRBJ2-7	ASSLVLDRGYYEQY
TRBV2	TRBJ1-6	ASSDRDRYNSPLH
TRBV4-2	TRBJ1-5	ASSQEMAGNQPQH